A single sample is the source of the 10 T cell receptor beta chains below, sequenced in a study of cytomegalovirus exposure and HLA in healthy donors. It was with 60 Vbeta and 13 Jbeta primers that the PCR ran. Assay used: immunoSEQ multiplex PCR; TCRdb lists only in-frame clones, some missing. The table shows 150,000 or so clones, with 60% to 80% occurring only once. The specimen sequenced was PBMCs. The receptors come from a young man in good health and CMV-seropositive.

This clone is a singleton in its sample. The chain has TRBV7-2 and TRBJ2-7, with 7 bases aligning to TRBD2. This CDR3 spans 16 amino acids. Germline CDR1 is SGHTA and CDR2 is FQGNSA. Losses at the gene ends were 4 bases for V and 6 bases for J; bases not matched to a gene: 15. CDR3: CASSSQSGGSLREQYF. The CDR3 region has the DNA TGTGCCAGCAGCTCCCAGTCGGGGGGTTCCCTTCGCGAGCAGTACTTC.

V and J are TRBV19 and TRBJ2-1; 7 bases are a match to TRBD2. The junction had 17 bases not matched to a gene; V was cut back by 7 bases and J by 5 bases. CDR3 length: 17 residues. Germline assignment: CDR1 LNHDA and CDR2 SQIVND (reference sequence). The CDR3, as DNA: TGTGCCAGTACCCCTACTGGTGTGGGAGGGCCCCACAATGAGCAGTTCTTC. It translates to CASTPTGVGGPHNEQFF.

The chain couples TRBV5-5 to TRBJ1-2; D unclear. Germline lookup yields CDR1 SGHKS and CDR2 YYEKEE (reference sequence). Trimming cost V 3 bases and J 6 bases, with 9 bases left between them. The CDR3 length is 12 residues. The CDR3 reads CASSWRVDGYTF. The CDR3 nucleotides are TGTGCCAGCAGCTGGAGGGTTGATGGCTACACCTTC.

The gene calls are TRBV6-5 and TRBJ1-6, with D perhaps TRBD1 (5 bases). In germline, CDR1 is MNHEY, CDR2 SVGAGI. Between the trimmed V and J ends, which lost 7 bases and 10 bases, there was a span of 17 bases. CDR3 length equals 14 residues. This CDR3 reads CASTLIGGKSPLHF. The CDR3 nucleotides read TGTGCCAGCACCCTGATCGGGGGAAAATCACCCCTCCACTTT.

This sequence joins TRBV7-2 and TRBJ1-1; possibly TRBD1 for D (5 bases). V lost 3 bases and J 3 bases, leaving 8 bases between the germline ends. The CDR3 is made up of 13 amino acids. Germline V gives CDR1 SGHTA, CDR2 FQGNSA. The CDR3 DNA reads as TGTGCCAGCAGCTTGAAACAGGACACTGAAGCTTTCTTT. It translates to CASSLKQDTEAFF.

The CDR3 DNA reads TGCGCCAGCAGTGAGTCGAAGCGGGAGTCGGATACGCAGTATTTT. The encoded protein is CASSESKRESDTQYF. The chain is built from TRBV10-2 and TRBJ2-3, with 8 bases identical to TRBD2. The V gene end was trimmed by 0 bases and the J gene end by 6 bases; junction bases not matched to a gene: 5. The CDR3 contains 15 residues. CDR1 and CDR2 (germline): WSHSY, SAAADI.

V usage is TRBV6-1 and J usage is TRBJ2-7; maybe TRBD2 (5 bases). The CDR3 is 13 residues long. Looked up from germline, CDR1 is MNHNS and CDR2 is SASEGT. V shed 8 bases and J shed 2 bases, with 13 bases lying between them. CDR3 residues: CASGLAGAYEQYF. Written as DNA, the CDR3 is TGTGCCAGCGGTCTAGCTGGGGCCTACGAGCAGTACTTC.

This chain joins TRBV15 and TRBJ1-2; TRBD1 might be the D (5 bases). CDR1 and CDR2 from the germline V gene are LNHNV and YYDKDF (reference sequence). Trimming removed 1 base from V and 4 bases from J, with 16 bases in between. The CDR3 covers 16 residues. The CDR3 DNA reads as TGTGCCACCAGCAGAGGAACGGAGGGGAGTACCTATGGCTACACCTTC. It yields the protein CATSRGTEGSTYGYTF.

The chain uses TRBV19 and TRBJ2-2, with TRBD2 matching over 7 bases. The V gene's germline CDR1 is LNHDA and CDR2 SQIVND (reference sequence). Germline trimming cut 4 bases from V and 5 bases from J; bases unmatched to any gene: 4. The CDR3 length is 14 residues. For the CDR3, the DNA is TGTGCCAGTAGTACGGGGGGAGTGACCGGGGAGCTGTTTTTT. Residues: CASSTGGVTGELFF.

This clone has only one observation. V and J are TRBV5-6 and TRBJ2-5; possible D gene TRBD1, 5 bases. The CDR3 totals 14 residues. Per the germline V gene, CDR1 is SGHDT and CDR2 is YYEEEE. The ends were cut back, 7 bases at V and 3 bases at J, with 16 bases in the middle. The CDR3 DNA reads as TGTGCCAGCCTCTACCAGACAGATGAAGAGACCCAGTACTTC. Protein: CASLYQTDEETQYF.